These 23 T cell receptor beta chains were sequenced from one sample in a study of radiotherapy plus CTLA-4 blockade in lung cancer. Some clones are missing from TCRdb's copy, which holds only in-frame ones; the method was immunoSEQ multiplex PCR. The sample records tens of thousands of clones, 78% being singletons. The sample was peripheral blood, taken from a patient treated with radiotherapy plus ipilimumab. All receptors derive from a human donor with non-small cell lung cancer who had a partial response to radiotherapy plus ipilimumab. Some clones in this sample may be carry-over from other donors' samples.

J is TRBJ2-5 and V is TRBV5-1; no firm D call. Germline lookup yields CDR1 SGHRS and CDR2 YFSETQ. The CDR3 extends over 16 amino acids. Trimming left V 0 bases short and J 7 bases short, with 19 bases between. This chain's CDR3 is CASSLEGHRVVGTQYF. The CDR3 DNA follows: TGCGCCAGCAGCTTGGAAGGCCATCGGGTCGTAGGGACCCAGTACTTC.

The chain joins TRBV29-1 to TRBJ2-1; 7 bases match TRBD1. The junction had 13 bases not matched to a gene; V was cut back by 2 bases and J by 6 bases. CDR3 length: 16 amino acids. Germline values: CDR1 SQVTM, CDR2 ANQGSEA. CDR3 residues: CSVERTAGGNRNEQFF. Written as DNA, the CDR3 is TGCAGCGTTGAACGAACCGCAGGGGGTAATCGCAATGAGCAGTTCTTC.

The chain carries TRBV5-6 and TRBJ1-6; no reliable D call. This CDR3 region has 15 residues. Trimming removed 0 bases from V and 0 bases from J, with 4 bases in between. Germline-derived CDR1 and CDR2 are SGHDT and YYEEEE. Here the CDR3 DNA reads TGTGCCAGCAGCTTGGGCGGCTCCTATAATTCACCCCTCCACTTT. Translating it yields CASSLGGSYNSPLHF.

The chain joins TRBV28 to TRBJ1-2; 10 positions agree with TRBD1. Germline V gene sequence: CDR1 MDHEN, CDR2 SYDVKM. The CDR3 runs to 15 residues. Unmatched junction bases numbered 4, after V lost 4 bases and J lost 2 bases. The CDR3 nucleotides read TGTGCCAGCAGTTCAGACAGGGGGCGGAACTATGGCTACACCTTC. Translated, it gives CASSSDRGRNYGYTF.

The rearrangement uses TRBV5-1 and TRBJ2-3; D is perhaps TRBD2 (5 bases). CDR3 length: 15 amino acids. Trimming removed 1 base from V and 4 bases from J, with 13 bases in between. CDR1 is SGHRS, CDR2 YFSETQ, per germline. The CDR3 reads CASSLTSSRADTQYF. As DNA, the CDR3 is TGCGCCAGCAGCTTGACTAGTTCAAGAGCAGATACGCAGTATTTT.

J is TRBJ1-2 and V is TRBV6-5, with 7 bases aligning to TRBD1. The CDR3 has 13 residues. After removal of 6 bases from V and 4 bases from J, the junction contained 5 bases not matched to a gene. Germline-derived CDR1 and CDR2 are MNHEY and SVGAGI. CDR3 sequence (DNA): TGTGCCAGCAGGTCGACAGGGAGCTATGGCTACACCTTC. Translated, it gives CASRSTGSYGYTF.

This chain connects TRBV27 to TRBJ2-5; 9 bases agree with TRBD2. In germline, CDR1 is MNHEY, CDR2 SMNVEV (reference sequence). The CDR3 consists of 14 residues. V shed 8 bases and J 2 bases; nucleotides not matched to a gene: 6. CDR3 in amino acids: CASRAGGPQETQYF. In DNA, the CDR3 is TGTGCCAGCCGGGCGGGGGGGCCACAAGAGACCCAGTACTTC.

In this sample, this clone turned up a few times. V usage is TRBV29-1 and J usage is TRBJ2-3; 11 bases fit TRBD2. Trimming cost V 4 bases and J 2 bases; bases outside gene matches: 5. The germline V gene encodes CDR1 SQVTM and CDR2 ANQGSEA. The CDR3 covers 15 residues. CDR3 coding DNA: TGCAGCGTTGCTATAGCGGGGGGGAACACAGATACGCAGTATTTT. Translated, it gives CSVAIAGGNTDTQYF.

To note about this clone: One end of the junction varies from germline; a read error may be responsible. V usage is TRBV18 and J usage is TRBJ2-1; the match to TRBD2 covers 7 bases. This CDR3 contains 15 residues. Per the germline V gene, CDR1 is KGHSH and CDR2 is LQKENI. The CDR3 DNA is TGTGCCAGCTCACCAGAGGGACTATCATACAGTGAGCAGTTCTTC. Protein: CASSPEGLSYSEQFF.

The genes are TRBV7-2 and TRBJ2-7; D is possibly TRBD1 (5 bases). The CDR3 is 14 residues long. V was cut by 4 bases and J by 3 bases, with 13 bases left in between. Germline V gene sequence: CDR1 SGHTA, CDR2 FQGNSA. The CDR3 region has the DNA TGTGCCAGCAGCTGGGTCAGGGATGGCTACGAGCAGTACTTC. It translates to CASSWVRDGYEQYF.

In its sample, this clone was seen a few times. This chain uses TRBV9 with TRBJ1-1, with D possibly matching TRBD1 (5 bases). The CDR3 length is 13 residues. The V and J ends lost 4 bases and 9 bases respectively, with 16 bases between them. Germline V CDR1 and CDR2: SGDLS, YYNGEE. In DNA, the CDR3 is TGTGCCAGCAGCCAAGAGGCACAGGCCAAAGCTTTCTTT. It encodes CASSQEAQAKAFF.

The CDR3 reads CASSGQGILGYGYTF. The CDR3 nucleotides read TGTGCCAGCAGTGGACAGGGAATCTTGGGCTATGGCTACACCTTC. This chain joins TRBV2 and TRBJ1-2; TRBD1 matches at 7 bases. Germline V gene data show CDR1 as SNHLY and CDR2 as FYNNEI. This CDR3 comprises 15 residues. Trimming removed 4 bases from V and 4 bases from J; junction bases left unmatched: 9.

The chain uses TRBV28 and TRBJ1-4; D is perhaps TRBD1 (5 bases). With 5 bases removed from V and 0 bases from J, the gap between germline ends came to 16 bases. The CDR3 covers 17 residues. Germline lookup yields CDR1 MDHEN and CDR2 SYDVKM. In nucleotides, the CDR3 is TGTGCCAGCAGTATAGGGACTCTCAGGACAACTAATGAAAAACTGTTTTTT. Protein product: CASSIGTLRTTNEKLFF.

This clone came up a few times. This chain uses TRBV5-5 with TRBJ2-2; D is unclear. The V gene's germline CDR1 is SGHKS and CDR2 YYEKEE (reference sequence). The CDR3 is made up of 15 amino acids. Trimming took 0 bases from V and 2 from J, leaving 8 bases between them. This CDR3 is CASSLGHVNTGELFF. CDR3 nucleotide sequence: TGTGCCAGCAGCTTGGGACACGTCAACACCGGGGAGCTGTTTTTT.

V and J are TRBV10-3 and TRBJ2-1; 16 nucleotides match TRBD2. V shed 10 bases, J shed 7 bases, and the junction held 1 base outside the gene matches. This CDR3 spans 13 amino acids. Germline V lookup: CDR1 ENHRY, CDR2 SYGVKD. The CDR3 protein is CATGLAGGNEQFF. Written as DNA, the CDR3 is TGTGCCACGGGACTAGCGGGAGGGAATGAGCAGTTCTTC.

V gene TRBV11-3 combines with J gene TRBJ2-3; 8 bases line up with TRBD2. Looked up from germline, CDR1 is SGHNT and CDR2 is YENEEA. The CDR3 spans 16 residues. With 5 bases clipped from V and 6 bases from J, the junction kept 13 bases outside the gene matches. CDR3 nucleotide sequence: TGTGCCAGCAGCCCGCGGACCGGGGGGGCAGAGGATACGCAGTATTTT. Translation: CASSPRTGGAEDTQYF.

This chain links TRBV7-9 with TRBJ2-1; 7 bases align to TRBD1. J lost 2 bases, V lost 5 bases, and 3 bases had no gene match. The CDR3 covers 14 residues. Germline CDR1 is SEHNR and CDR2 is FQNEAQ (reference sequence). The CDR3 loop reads CASSKDRAYNEQFF. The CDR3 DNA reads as TGTGCCAGCAGCAAAGACAGGGCCTACAATGAGCAGTTCTTC.

CDR3 amino acids: CASSQGSSRRDEQFF. The CDR3 region has the DNA TGTGCCAGCAGCCAGGGGAGCTCGCGGCGCGATGAGCAGTTCTTC. This rearrangement joins TRBV4-2 to TRBJ2-1; possible D gene TRBD2, 5 bases. Germline V gene data show CDR1 as LGHNA and CDR2 as YNFKEQ. Trimming took off 3 bases at V and 8 bases at J, with 17 bases between the two ends. The length of the CDR3 is 15 residues.

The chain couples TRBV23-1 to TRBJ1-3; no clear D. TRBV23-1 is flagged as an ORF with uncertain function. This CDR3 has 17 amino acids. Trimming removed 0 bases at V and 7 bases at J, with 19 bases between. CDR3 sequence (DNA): TGCGCCAGCAGTCAATCCGGAAAACGGAGTAAGGAGAACACCATATATTTT. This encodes CASSQSGKRSKENTIYF.

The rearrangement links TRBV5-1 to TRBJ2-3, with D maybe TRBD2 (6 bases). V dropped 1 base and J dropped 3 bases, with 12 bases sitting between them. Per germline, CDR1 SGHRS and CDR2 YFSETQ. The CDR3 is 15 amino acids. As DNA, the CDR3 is TGCGCCAGCAGCTTGTCCGGGAGTGGAACAGATACGCAGTATTTT. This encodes CASSLSGSGTDTQYF.

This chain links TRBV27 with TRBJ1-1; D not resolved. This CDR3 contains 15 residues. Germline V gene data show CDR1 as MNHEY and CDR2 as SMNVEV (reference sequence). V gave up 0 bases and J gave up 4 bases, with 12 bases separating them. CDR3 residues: CASSLSAQRSTEAFF. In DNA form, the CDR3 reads TGTGCCAGCAGTTTATCTGCACAACGCTCCACTGAAGCTTTCTTT.

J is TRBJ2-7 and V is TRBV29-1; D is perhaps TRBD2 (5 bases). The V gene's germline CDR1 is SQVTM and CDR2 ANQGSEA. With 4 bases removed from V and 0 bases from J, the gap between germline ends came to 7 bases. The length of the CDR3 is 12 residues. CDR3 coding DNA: TGCAGCGTTGCTGGGAGCTCCTACGAGCAGTACTTC. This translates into CSVAGSSYEQYF.

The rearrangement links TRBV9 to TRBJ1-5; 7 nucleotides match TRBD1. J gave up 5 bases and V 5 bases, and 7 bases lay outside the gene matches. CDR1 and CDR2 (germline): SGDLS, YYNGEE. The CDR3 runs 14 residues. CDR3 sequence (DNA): TGTGCCAGCAGTGCCGGGACAGCTTATCAGCCCCAGCATTTT. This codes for CASSAGTAYQPQHF.